This is a list of T cell receptor beta chains from one sample in a study of T cell responses to AZD1222 COVID-19 vaccine. The method was immunoSEQ multiplex PCR; TCRdb's version includes in-frame clones alone and lacks a portion of them. Altogether 95,000 to 100,000 clones are present, about four fifths being singletons, with the ten largest covering 14%. This sample comprised peripheral blood, obtained 28 days after the second AZD1222 dose. These receptors originate from an adult who received the AZD1222 COVID-19 vaccine. Each CDR3 is given with its conserved first and last residue. A D gene is named only where the DNA matches it firmly. Part of the rows lack a size; the others show once, few, many or a class for expanded clones.

d_gene,v_gene,abundance,j_gene,CDR3nt,CDR3aa
-,TRBV4-1,-,TRBJ1-3,TGCGCCAGCAGCCAAGCTCCAGGGGCCAACTCTGGAAACACCATATATTTT,CASSQAPGANSGNTIYF
-,TRBV27,-,TRBJ2-7,TGTGCCAGCACCACCTCCGGCGTTATTCCCTACGAGCAGTACTTC,CASTTSGVIPYEQYF
-,TRBV27,-,TRBJ1-1,TGTGCCAGCAGTCACATTAACACTGAAGCTTTCTTT,CASSHINTEAFF
TRBD1,TRBV9,-,TRBJ2-2,TGTGCCAGCAGCGGGGGACAGGGGGCCGGGGAGCTGTTTTTT,CASSGGQGAGELFF
-,TRBV19,-,TRBJ2-7,TGTGCCAGTAGCCCCGAGAACTCCTACGAGCAGTACTTC,CASSPENSYEQYF
TRBD2,TRBV5-1,once,TRBJ2-7,TGCGCCAGCAGCTTGGAGGGTGCTCTAGCGGGCGAGCAGTACTTC,CASSLEGALAGEQYF
-,TRBV18,once,TRBJ1-1,TGTGCCAGCTCACCGACACTCGGAGTGAACACTGAAGCTTTCTTT,CASSPTLGVNTEAFF
-,TRBV6-5,-,TRBJ1-1,TGTGCCAGCAGGGTCAGGTCGAACACTGAAGCTTTCTTT,CASRVRSNTEAFF
-,TRBV25-1,once,TRBJ2-5,TGTGCCAGCAGTGAATACCGTGGGGAGACCCAGTACTTC,CASSEYRGETQYF
TRBD1,TRBV9,-,TRBJ1-2,TGTGCCAGCAGCGTAGGACAGGGGGTAGGTGGCTACACCTTC,CASSVGQGVGGYTF
-,TRBV6-6,-,TRBJ1-5,TGTGCCAGCAGTTACTCGACACAATGGGAGCCCCAGCATTTT,CASSYSTQWEPQHF
-,TRBV6-5,-,TRBJ1-5,TGTGCCAGCACCGACAGAGCAGCCAATCAGCCCCAGCATTTT,CASTDRAANQPQHF
-,TRBV27,few,TRBJ1-6,TGTGCCAGCAGTACTCAGGGTTGGTTGATTTCACCCCTCCACTTT,CASSTQGWLISPLHF
-,TRBV13,-,TRBJ1-2,TGTGCCAGCAGCTTAGGGGCAGGGCGGTCGACCTATGGCTACACCTTC,CASSLGAGRSTYGYTF
-,TRBV2,-,TRBJ1-4,TGTGCCAGCAGAGAGGGATCAACTAATGAAAAACTGTTTTTT,CASREGSTNEKLFF
-,TRBV4-1,-,TRBJ1-1,TGCGCCAGCAGCCAACAGGTTGGAGCCACTGAAGCTTTCTTT,CASSQQVGATEAFF
TRBD1,TRBV3-1/TRBV3-2,-,TRBJ1-4,TGTGCCAGCAGCCAAGGACGGGACAGGAGGTCAACTAATGAAAAACTGTTTTTT,CASSQGRDRRSTNEKLFF
-,TRBV7-9,-,TRBJ2-4,TGTGCCAGCAGCTTATCAGGGGAGGTCATTCAGTACTTC,CASSLSGEVIQYF
-,TRBV7-2,-,TRBJ2-7,TGTGCCAGCAGCCCCCGAGGGGGGGGCTACGAGCAGTACTTC,CASSPRGGGYEQYF
-,TRBV5-6,-,TRBJ1-1,TGTGCCAGCAGCTCCCGAAGAGAAGCTTTCTTT,CASSSRREAFF
-,TRBV29-1,-,TRBJ1-6,TGCAGCGTTGCTCGGGAACCAAGCTCACCCCTCCACTTT,CSVAREPSSPLHF